These 14 T cell receptor beta chains share one sample of origin, sequenced in a study of T cells in Graves' hyperthyroidism and ophthalmopathy. TCR beta CDR3 sequences were amplified from RNA transcripts. HTBI primers were employed in a first-round RT-PCR of the TCR CDR3. TCRdb re-analysed the multiplex PCR reads in MiXCR, keeping a single row per CDR3 protein. The table includes about 560,000 distinct CDR3 sequences, roughly 15% detected once. What was sequenced was blood. Receptors were obtained from a woman aged 40 to 55 with Graves' hyperthyroidism.

This clonotype was observed many times. CDR3 sequence reads: CATSDPGRTETQYF. The CDR3 DNA sequence: TGTGCCACCAGTGATCCAGGACGGACAGAGACCCAGTACTTC. The chain carries TRBV24-1 and TRBJ2-5; D is undetermined. The CDR3 consists of 14 residues. Trimming removed 3 bases from V and 4 bases from J, with 11 bases in between. From germline, CDR1 is KGHDR and CDR2 SFDVKD.

This clonotype was recorded at least ten times. J is TRBJ1-1 and V is TRBV5-6; the D gene is possibly TRBD1 (5 bases). The CDR3 has 13 residues. Germline V gives CDR1 SGHDT, CDR2 YYEEEE. V was cut by 2 bases and J by 8 bases, with 13 bases left in between. The CDR3 coding sequence is TGTGCCAGCAGCTTTACCGAGGGGAGGGAAGCTTTCTTT. It codes for CASSFTEGREAFF.

The J gene is TRBJ1-5, the V gene TRBV4-2; D gene ambiguous. CDR3 length: 16 amino acids. The V and J ends lost 3 bases and 0 bases respectively, with 12 bases between them. The V gene's germline CDR1 is LGHNA and CDR2 YNFKEQ. The CDR3 sequence: CASSQDPDYSNQPQHF. Here the CDR3 DNA reads TGTGCCAGCAGCCAGGATCCTGATTATAGCAATCAGCCCCAGCATTTT.

This clonotype was counted at least ten times. The gene calls are TRBV18 and TRBJ2-5; D is unclear. Germline CDR1 is KGHSH and CDR2 is LQKENI. The V end lost 3 bases, the J end lost 5 bases, and 10 bases lay between the germline ends. The CDR3 has 13 amino acids. The DNA for the CDR3 is TGTGCCAGCTCACCTGATACGAGGGAGACCCAGTACTTC. This gives the protein CASSPDTRETQYF.

This clonotype was detected many times. The rearrangement links TRBV30 to TRBJ2-7; D call uncertain. V lost 3 bases to trimming and J lost 0 bases, with 12 bases between them. The CDR3 totals 14 residues. CDR1 is GTSNPN, CDR2 SVGIG, per germline (reference sequence). The CDR3 protein is CAWREVGYSYEQYF. The DNA of the CDR3 is TGTGCCTGGAGGGAAGTGGGGTACTCCTACGAGCAGTACTTC.

This clonotype was observed a few times. The V call is TRBV30, the J call TRBJ2-7; 8 positions match TRBD2. V shed 5 bases and J 2 bases; nucleotides not matched to a gene: 5. The CDR3 contains 13 residues. Germline V gives CDR1 GTSNPN, CDR2 SVGIG (reference sequence). DNA for the CDR3: TGTGCCTGGCAACCGGGACTAGCCTACGAGCAGTACTTC. Amino acid sequence: CAWQPGLAYEQYF.

In its sample, this clonotype was seen many times. The chain uses TRBV11-2 and TRBJ2-1; 8 positions match TRBD1. V lost 1 base to trimming and J lost 4 bases; unmatched junction nucleotides: 0. This CDR3 spans 14 amino acids. Looked up from germline, CDR1 is SGHAT and CDR2 is FQNNGV. Here the CDR3 DNA reads TGTGCCAGCAGCTTAGGGACAGGGTACAATGAGCAGTTCTTC. Translation: CASSLGTGYNEQFF.

The sample holds many counts of this clonotype. The chain is built from TRBV2 and TRBJ1-5, with 7 positions matching TRBD1. The CDR3 totals 17 residues. The trim removed 8 bases at V and 3 bases at J, leaving 16 bases unmatched. Germline CDR1 and CDR2: SNHLY and FYNNEI. The CDR3 protein is CASETRGQTLINQPQHF. The CDR3 nucleotides read TGTGCCAGCGAAACACGGGGACAGACACTAATCAATCAGCCCCAGCATTTT.

The chain carries TRBV6-1 and TRBJ1-1, with D unresolved. V lost 0 bases to trimming and J lost 8 bases, with 7 bases between them. Germline-derived CDR1 and CDR2 are MNHNS and SASEGT. There are 12 residues in the CDR3. The CDR3 sequence: CASSEAMGEAFF. Here the CDR3 DNA reads TGTGCCAGCAGTGAAGCGATGGGGGAAGCTTTCTTT.

This clonotype was seen repeatedly, ten times or more. This sequence joins TRBV28 and TRBJ2-3, with 8 positions matching TRBD1. V lost 3 bases to trimming and J lost 1 base; unmatched junction nucleotides: 9. Looked up from germline, CDR1 is MDHEN and CDR2 is SYDVKM. This CDR3 spans 17 amino acids. The CDR3 region is CASSLGTTGAGTDTQYF. The CDR3 bases are TGTGCCAGCAGTTTGGGAACGACAGGGGCGGGCACAGATACGCAGTATTTT.

This clonotype was observed a handful of times. This sequence joins TRBV7-2 and TRBJ1-2, with TRBD1 identical over 7 bases. The CDR3 is 15 amino acids. J was trimmed by 3 bases and V by 5 bases; bases with no gene match: 9. Germline assignment: CDR1 SGHTA and CDR2 FQGNSA. CDR3 protein: CASSGGTGAYYGYTF. CDR3 bases: TGTGCCAGCAGCGGCGGCACAGGGGCATACTATGGCTACACCTTC.

This clonotype was seen ten or more times. The gene calls are TRBV28 and TRBJ1-2; 9 positions agree with TRBD1. This CDR3 has 16 amino acids. V lost 4 bases to trimming and J lost 3 bases; unmatched junction nucleotides: 9. Germline V gene lookup returns CDR1 MDHEN and CDR2 SYDVKM. The CDR3 reads CASSSLGQGLDYGYTF. The CDR3 DNA is TGTGCCAGCAGTTCTTTAGGACAGGGGCTCGACTATGGCTACACCTTC.

This clonotype was found many times. This chain links TRBV5-1 with TRBJ2-3; D perhaps matches TRBD2 (6 bases). The CDR3 is 15 residues long. Trimming cost V 1 base and J 0 bases, with 9 bases left between them. CDR1 is SGHRS and CDR2 is YFSETQ in the germline V gene. CDR3: CASSLRELSTDTQYF. CDR3 nucleotide sequence: TGCGCCAGCAGCTTGCGGGAGCTGAGCACAGATACGCAGTATTTT.

The sample holds a few counts of this clonotype. The chain links TRBV3-1 to TRBJ2-2; either TRBD1 or TRBD2 may fit D (6 bases each). Trimming stripped 0 bases from V and 3 bases from J, with 14 bases between. This CDR3 has 17 residues. Per the germline V gene, CDR1 is LGHDT and CDR2 is YNNKEL (reference sequence). The CDR3 DNA reads TGTGCCAGCAGCCAAGATGGGCGGAGGGGGTACACCGGGGAGCTGTTTTTT. Protein sequence: CASSQDGRRGYTGELFF.